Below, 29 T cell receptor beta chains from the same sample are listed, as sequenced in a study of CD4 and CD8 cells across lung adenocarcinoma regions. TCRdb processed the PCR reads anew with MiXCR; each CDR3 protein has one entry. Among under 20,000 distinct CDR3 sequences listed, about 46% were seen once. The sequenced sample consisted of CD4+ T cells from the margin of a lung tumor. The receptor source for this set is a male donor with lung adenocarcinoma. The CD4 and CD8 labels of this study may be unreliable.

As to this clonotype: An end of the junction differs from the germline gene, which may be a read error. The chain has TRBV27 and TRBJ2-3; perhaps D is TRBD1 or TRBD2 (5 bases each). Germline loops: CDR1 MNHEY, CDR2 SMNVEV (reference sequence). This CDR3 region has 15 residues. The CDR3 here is CGRRTGLRDTDTQYF. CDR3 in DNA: TGTGGCCGCAGGACGGGGCTGCGAGACACAGATACGCAGTACTTT.

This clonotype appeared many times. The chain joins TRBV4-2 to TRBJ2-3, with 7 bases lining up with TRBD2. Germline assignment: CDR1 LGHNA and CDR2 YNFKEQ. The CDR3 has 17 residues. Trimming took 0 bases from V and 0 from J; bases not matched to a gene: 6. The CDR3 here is CASSQDYLAASTDTQYF. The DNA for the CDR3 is TGTGCCAGCAGCCAAGATTACCTAGCGGCTAGCACAGATACGCAGTATTTT.

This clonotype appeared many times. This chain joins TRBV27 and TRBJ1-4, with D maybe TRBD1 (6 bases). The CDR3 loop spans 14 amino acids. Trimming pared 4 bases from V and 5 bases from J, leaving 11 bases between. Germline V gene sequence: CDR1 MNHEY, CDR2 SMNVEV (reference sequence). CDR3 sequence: CASSSQGINEKLFF. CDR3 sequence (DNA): TGTGCCAGCAGTTCACAGGGAATCAATGAAAAACTGTTTTTT.

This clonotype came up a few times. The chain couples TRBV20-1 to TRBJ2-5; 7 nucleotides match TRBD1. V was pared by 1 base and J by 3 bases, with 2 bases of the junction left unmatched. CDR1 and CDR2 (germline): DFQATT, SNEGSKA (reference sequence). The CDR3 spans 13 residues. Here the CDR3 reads CSARATGEETQYF. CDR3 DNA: TGCAGTGCTAGAGCTACAGGGGAAGAGACCCAGTACTTC.

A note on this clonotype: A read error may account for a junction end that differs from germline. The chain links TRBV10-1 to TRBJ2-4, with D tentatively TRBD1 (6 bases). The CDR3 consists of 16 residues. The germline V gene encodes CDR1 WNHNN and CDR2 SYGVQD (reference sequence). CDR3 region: CASSRWGLWTKNTQYF. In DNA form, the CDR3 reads TGCGCCAGCAGCCGCTGGGGGCTGTGGACCAAAAATACGCAGTATTTC.

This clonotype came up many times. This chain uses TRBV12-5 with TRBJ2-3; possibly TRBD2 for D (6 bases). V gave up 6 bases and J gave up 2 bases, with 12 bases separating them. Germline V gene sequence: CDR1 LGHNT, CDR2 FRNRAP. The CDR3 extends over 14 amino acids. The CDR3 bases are TGTGCTAGTGGACGGGACTCTCACACAGATACGCAGTATTTT. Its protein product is CASGRDSHTDTQYF.

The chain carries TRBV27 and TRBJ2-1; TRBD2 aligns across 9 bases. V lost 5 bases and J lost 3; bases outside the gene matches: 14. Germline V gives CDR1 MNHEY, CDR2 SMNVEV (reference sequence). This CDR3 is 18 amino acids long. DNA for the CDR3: TGTGCCAGCAGTACGGGACTAGCCAGATCAGGACGCTACAATGAGCAGTTCTTC. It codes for CASSTGLARSGRYNEQFF.

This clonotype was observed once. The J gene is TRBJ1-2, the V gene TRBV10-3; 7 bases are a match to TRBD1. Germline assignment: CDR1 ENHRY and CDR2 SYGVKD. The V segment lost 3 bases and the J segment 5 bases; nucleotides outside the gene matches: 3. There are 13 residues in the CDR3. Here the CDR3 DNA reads TGTGCCATCAGTGAAGACAGGGAGTATGGCTACACCTTC. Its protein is CAISEDREYGYTF.

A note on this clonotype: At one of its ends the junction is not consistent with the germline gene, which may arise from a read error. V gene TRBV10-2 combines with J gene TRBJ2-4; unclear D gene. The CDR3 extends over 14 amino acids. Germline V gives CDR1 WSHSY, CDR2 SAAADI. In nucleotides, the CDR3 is TGCCCCAGCAGCCGGCTGGCAGCCGCAGATACGCAGTACTTC. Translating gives CPSSRLAAADTQYF.

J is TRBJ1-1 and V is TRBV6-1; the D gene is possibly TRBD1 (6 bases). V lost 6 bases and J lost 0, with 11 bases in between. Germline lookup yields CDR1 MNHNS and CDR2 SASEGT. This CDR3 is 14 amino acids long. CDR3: CASRTGTLNTEAFF. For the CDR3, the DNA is TGTGCCAGCAGAACCGGGACATTGAACACTGAAGCTTTCTTT.

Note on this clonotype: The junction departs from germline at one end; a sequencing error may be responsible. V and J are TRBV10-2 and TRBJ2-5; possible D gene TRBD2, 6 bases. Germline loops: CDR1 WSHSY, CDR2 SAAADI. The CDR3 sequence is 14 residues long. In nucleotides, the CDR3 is TGCGCGAGCATCGGGGGAGGTGACACAGAGACCCAGTACTTC. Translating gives CASIGGGDTETQYF.

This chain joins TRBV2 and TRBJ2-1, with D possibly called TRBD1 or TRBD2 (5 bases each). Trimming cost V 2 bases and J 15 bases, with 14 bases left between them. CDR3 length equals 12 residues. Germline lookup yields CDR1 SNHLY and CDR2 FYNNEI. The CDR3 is CASSETRDRGFF. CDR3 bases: TGTGCCAGCAGTGAAACCAGGGACCGGGGGTTCTTC.

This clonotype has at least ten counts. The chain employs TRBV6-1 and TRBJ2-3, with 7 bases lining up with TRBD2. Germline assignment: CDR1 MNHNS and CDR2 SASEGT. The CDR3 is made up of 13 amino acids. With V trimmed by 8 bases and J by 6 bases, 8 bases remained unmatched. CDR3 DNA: TGTGCCAGCGCAGGGCGGGAGTGGGATACGCAGTATTTT. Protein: CASAGREWDTQYF.

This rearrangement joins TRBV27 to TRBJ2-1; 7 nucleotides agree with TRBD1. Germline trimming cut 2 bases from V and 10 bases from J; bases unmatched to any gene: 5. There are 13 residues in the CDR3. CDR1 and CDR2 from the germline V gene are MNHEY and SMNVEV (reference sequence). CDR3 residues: CASSLDRVGEQFF. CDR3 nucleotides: TGTGCCAGCAGTTTAGACAGGGTGGGGGAGCAGTTCTTC.

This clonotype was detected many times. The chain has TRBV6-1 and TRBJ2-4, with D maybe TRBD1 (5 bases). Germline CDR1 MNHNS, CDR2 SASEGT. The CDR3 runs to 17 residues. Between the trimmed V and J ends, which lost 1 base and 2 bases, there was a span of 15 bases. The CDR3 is CASSEEVGQGSKNIQYF. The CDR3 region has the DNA TGTGCCAGCAGTGAAGAAGTGGGCCAGGGATCCAAAAACATTCAGTACTTC.

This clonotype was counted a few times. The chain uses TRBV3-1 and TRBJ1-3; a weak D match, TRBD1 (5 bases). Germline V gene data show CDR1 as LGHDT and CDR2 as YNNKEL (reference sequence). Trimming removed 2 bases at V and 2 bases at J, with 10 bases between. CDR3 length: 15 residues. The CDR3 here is CASSQFRGAGNTIYF. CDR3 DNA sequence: TGTGCCAGCAGCCAATTCCGGGGGGCTGGAAACACCATATATTTT.

DNA of the CDR3: TGTGCCGCGGGACCCACTAGCGGCGACACAGATACCCAGTACTTC. It yields the protein CAAGPTSGDTDTQYF. V usage is TRBV10-3 and J usage is TRBJ2-3; TRBD2 matches 8 bases. Gene TRBJ2-5 matches the end of the DNA better, so the J call may be wrong. The germline CDR1 and CDR2 sequences are ENHRY and SYGVKD. This CDR3 contains 15 residues.

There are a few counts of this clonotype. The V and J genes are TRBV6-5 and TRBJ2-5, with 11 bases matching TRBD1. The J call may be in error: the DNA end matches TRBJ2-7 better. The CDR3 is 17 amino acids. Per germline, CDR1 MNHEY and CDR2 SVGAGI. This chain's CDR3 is CASSYSRTGGPIYEQYF. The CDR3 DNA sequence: TGTGCCAGCAGTTACTCAAGGACAGGGGGCCCCATTTACGAGCAGTACTTC.

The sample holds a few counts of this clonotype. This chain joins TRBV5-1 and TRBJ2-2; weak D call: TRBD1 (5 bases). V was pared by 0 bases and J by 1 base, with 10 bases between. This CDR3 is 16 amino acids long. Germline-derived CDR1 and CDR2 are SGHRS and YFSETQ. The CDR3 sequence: CASSLAGQGNTGELFF. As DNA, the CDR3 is TGCGCCAGCAGCTTGGCCGGGCAGGGGAACACCGGGGAGCTGTTTTTT.

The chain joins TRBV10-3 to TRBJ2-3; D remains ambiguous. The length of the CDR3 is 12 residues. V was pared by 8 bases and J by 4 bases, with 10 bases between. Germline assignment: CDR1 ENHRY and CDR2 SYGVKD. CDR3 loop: CAISSVADTQYF. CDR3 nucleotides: TGTGCCATCTCCAGTGTGGCAGATACGCAGTATTTT.

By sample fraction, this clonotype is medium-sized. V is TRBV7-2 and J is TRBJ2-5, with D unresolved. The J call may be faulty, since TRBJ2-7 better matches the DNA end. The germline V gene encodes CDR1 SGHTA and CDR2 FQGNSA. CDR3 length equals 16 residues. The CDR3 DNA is TGTGCCAGCAGCCCCCCCGGAACAGCCCGTCAACGCGAGCAGTACTTC. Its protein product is CASSPPGTARQREQYF.

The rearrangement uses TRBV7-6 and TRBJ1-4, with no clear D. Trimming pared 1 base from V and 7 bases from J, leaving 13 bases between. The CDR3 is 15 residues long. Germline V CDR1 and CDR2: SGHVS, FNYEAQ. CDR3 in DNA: TGTGCCAGCAGCTTAGAGGAAGGGTTCAGTGAAAAACTGTTTTTT. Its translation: CASSLEEGFSEKLFF.

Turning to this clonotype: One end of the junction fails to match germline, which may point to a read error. The CDR3 here is CARGTGVRDTETQYF. In DNA form, the CDR3 reads TGTGCCAGGGGGACGGGGGTCCGTGACACAGAGACGCAGTATTTT. The V gene is TRBV27, the J gene TRBJ2-3; D might be TRBD2 (6 bases). CDR3 length equals 15 residues. Germline CDR1 reads MNHEY; CDR2 reads SMNVEV (reference sequence).

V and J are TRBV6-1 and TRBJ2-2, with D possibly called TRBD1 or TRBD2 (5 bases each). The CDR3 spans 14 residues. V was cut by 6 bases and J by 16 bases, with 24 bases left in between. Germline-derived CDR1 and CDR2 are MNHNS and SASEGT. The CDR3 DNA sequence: TGTGCCAGCAGGGGGCCTGCGAACACCGGGGCGCAGTTTTTT. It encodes CASRGPANTGAQFF.

CDR3 DNA: TGTGCCAGCAGCTATCTAGCGGGGGCATACAATGAGCAGTTCTTC. It is translated as CASSYLAGAYNEQFF. This chain connects TRBV7-6 to TRBJ2-3; 10 nucleotides agree with TRBD2. The J call may be faulty, since TRBJ2-1 better matches the DNA end. Germline lookup yields CDR1 SGHVS and CDR2 FNYEAQ. This CDR3 spans 15 amino acids.

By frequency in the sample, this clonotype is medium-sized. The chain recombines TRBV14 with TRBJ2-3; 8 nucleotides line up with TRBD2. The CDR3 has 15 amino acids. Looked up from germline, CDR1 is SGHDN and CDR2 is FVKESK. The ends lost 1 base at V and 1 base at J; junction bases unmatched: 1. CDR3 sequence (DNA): TGTGCCAGCAGCCAAGTTAGCGGGGGCACAGATACGCAGTATTTT. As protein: CASSQVSGGTDTQYF.

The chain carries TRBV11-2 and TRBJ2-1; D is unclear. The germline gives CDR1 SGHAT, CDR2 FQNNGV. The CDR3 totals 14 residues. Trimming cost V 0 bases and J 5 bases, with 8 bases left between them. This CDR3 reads CASSLDGQDNEQFF. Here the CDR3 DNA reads TGTGCCAGCAGCTTAGATGGCCAGGACAATGAGCAGTTCTTC.

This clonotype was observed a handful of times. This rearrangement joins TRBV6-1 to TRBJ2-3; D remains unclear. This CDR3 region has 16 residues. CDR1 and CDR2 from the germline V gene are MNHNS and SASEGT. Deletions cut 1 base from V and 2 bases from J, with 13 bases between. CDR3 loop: CASSEGNFISTDTQYF. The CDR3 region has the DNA TGTGCCAGCAGTGAAGGGAACTTCATTTCCACAGATACGCAGTATTTT.

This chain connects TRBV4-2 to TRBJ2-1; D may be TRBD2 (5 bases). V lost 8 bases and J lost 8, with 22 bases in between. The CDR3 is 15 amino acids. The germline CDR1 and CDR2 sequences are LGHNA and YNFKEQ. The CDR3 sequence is CASGVGATGGDEQFF. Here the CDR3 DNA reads TGTGCCAGCGGGGTGGGAGCGACCGGTGGGGATGAGCAGTTCTTC.